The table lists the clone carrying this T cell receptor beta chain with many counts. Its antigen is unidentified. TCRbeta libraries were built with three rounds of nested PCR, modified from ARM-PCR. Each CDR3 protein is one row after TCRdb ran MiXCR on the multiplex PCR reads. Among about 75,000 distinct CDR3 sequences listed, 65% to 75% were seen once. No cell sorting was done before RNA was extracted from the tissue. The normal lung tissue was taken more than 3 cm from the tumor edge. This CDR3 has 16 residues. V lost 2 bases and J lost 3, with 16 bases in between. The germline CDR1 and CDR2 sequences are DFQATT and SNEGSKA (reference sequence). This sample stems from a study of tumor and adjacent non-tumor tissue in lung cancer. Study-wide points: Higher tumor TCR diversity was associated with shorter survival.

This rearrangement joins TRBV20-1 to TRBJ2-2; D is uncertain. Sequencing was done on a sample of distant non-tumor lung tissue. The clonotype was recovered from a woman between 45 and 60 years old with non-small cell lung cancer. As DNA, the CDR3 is TGCAGTGCTAGAACCCTGGCGGCAGGAGACACCGGGGAGCTGTTTTTT. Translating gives CSARTLAAGDTGELFF.